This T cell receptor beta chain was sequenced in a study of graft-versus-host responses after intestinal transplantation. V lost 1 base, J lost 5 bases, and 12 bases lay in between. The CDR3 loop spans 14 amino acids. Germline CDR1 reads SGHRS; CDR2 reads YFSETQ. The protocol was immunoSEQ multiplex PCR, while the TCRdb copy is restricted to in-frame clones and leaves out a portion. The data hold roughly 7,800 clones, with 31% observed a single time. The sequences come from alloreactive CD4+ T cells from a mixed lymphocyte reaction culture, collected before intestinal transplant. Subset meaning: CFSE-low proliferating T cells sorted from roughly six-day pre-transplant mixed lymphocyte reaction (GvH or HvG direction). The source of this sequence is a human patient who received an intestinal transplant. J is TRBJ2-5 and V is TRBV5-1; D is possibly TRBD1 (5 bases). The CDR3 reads CASSLSVGRETQYF. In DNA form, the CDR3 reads TGCGCCAGCAGCTTGTCAGTGGGGCGGGAGACCCAGTACTTC.